This TCR beta chain was profiled in a study of blood T cell repertoires in COVID-19. This CDR3 has 17 residues. V was pared by 5 bases and J by 0 bases, with 17 bases between. CDR1 SGHTA and CDR2 FQGNSA come from the germline V gene. Data came from immunoSEQ multiplex PCR; TCRdb stores just in-frame clones and leaves some out. In the table there are approximately 460,000 clones, 89% of which are singletons. This clone has just a few counts. The chain uses TRBV7-2 and TRBJ1-3; a weak D match, TRBD1 (5 bases). Sequenced input: peripheral blood. The source of this sequence is a man in his late teens or twenties with COVID-19, enrolled during active disease. The CDR3 nucleotides read TGTGCCAGCAGCCCGCGCGGGGGTTCGATCTCTGGAAACACCATATATTTT. Its translation is CASSPRGGSISGNTIYF.